This T cell receptor beta chain was documented in a study of T cell responses to AZD1222 COVID-19 vaccine. Sequenced by immunoSEQ multiplex PCR; TCRdb stores in-frame clones only, minus some. Here the sample spans around 180,000 clones, roughly 88% being singletons. Source: peripheral blood, taken on day 0 of AZD1222 vaccination. The clonotype comes from an adult in good health.

Written as DNA, the CDR3 is TGCAGCGTTGACACAGGTGCGGGGAATGAGCAGTTCTTC. This translates into CSVDTGAGNEQFF. V usage is TRBV29-1 and J usage is TRBJ2-1; tentatively, D is TRBD2 (6 bases). V lost 3 bases and J lost 7, with 13 bases in between. CDR1 SQVTM and CDR2 ANQGSEA come from the germline V gene. This CDR3 region has 13 residues.